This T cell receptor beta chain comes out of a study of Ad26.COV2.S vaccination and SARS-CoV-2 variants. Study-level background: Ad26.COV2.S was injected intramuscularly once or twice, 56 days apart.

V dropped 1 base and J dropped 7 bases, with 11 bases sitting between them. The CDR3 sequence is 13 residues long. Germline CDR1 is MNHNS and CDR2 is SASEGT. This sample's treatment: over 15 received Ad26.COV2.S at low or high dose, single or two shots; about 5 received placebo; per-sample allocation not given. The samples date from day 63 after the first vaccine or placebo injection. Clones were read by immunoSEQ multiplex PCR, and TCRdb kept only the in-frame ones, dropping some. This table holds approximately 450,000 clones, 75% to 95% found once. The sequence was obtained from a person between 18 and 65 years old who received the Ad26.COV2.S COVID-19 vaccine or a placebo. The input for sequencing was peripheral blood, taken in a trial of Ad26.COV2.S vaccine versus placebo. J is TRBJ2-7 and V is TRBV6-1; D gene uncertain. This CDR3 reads CASSEGPGVEQYF. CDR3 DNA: TGTGCCAGCAGTGAAGGGCCTGGAGTGGAGCAGTACTTC.